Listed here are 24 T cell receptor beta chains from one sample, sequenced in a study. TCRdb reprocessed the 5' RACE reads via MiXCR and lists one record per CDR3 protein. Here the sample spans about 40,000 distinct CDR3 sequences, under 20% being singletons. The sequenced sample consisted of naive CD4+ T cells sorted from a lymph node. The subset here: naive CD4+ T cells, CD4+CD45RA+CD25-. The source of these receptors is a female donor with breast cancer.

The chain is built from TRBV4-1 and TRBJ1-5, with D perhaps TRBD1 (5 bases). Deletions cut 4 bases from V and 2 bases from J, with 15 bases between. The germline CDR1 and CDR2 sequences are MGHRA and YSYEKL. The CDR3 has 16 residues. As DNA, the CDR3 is TGCGCCAGCAGCCCACAGGCCGCGGGAGGCAATCAGCCCCAGCATTTT. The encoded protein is CASSPQAAGGNQPQHF.

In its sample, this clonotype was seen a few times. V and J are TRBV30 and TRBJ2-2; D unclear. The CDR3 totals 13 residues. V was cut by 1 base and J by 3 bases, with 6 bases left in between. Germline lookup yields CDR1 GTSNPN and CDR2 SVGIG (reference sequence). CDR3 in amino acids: CAWSADYTGELFF. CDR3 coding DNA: TGTGCCTGGAGTGCCGACTACACCGGGGAGCTGTTTTTT.

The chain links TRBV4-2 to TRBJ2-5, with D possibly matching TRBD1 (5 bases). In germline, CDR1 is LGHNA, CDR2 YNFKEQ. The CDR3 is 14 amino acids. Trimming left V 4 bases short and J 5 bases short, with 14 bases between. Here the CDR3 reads CASSPTNRQETQYF. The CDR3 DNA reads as TGTGCCAGCAGCCCGACAAACCGACAGGAGACCCAGTACTTC.

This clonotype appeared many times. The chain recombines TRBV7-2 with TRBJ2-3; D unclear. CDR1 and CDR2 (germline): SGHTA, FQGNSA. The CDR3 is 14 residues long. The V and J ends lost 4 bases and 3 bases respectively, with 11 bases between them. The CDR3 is CASSSYLGTDTQYF. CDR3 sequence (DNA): TGTGCCAGCAGCTCGTACCTAGGAACAGATACGCAGTATTTT. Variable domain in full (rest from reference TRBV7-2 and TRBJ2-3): GAGVSQSPSNKVTEKGKDVELRCDPISGHTALYWYRQSLGQGLEFLIYFQGNSAPDKSGLPSDRFSAERTGGSVSTLTIQRTQQEDSAVYLCASSSYLGTDTQYFGPGTRLTVL.

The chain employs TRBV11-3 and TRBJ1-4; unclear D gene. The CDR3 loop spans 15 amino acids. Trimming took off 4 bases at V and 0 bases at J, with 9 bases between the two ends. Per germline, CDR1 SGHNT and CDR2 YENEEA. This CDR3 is CASSSQAATNEKLFF. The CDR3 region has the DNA TGTGCCAGCAGCTCCCAAGCCGCAACTAATGAAAAACTGTTTTTT.

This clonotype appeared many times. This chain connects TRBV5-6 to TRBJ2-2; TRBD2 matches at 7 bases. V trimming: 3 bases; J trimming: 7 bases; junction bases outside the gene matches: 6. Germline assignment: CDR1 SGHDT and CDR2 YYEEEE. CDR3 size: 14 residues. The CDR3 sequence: CASSSTSRNGELFF. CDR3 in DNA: TGTGCCAGCAGCTCGACTAGCCGCAACGGGGAGCTGTTTTTT.

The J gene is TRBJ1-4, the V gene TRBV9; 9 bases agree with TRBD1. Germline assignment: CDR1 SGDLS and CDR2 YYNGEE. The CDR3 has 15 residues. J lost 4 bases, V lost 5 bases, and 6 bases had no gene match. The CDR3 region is CASSLGQGLNEKLFF. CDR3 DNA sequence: TGTGCCAGCAGTTTGGGACAGGGCCTTAATGAAAAACTGTTTTTT. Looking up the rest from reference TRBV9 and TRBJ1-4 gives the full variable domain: DSGVTQTPKHLITATGQRVTLRCSPRSGDLSVYWYQQSLDQGLQFLIQYYNGEERAKGNILERFSAQQFPDLHSELNLSSLELGDSALYFCASSLGQGLNEKLFFGSGTQLSVL.

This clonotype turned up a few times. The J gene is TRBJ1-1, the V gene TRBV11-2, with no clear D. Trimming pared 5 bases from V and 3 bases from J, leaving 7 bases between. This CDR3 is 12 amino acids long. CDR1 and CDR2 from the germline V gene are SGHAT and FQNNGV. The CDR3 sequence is CASSRGDTEAFF. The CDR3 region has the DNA TGTGCCAGCAGCCGTGGGGACACTGAAGCTTTCTTT. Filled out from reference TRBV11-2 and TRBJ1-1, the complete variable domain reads EAGVAQSPRYKIIEKRQSVAFWCNPISGHATLYWYQQILGQGPKLLIQFQNNGVVDDSQLPKDRFSAERLKGVDSTLKIQPAKLEDSAVYLCASSRGDTEAFFGQGTRLTVV.

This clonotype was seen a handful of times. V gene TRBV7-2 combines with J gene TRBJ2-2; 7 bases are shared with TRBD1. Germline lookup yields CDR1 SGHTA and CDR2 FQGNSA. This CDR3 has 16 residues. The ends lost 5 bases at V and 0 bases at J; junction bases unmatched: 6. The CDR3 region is CASSPRGQANTGELFF. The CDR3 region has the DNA TGTGCCAGCAGCCCAAGGGGGCAGGCGAACACCGGGGAGCTGTTTTTT.

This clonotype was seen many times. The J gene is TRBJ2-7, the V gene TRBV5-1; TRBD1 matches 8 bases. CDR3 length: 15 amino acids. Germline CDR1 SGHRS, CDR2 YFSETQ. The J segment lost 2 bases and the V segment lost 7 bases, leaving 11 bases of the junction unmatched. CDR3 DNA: TGCGCCAGCTCAGCAAGGACAGGGTGGACCTACGAGCAGTACTTC. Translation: CASSARTGWTYEQYF.

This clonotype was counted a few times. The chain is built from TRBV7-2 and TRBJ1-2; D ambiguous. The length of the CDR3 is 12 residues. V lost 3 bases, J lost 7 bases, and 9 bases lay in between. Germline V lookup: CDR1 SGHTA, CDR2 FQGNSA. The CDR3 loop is CASSFHQAGYTF. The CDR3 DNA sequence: TGTGCCAGCAGCTTCCATCAGGCTGGCTACACCTTC.

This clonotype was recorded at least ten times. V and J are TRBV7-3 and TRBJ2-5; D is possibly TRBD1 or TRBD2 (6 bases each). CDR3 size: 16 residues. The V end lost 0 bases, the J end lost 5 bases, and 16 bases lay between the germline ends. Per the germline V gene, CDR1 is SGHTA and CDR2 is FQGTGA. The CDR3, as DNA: TGTGCCAGCAGCTTAACAGGCCGGCAGGGGAGGGAGACCCAGTACTTC. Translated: CASSLTGRQGRETQYF. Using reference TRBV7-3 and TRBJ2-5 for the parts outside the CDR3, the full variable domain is GAGVSQTPSNKVTEKGKYVELRCDPISGHTALYWYRQSLGQGPEFLIYFQGTGAADDSGLPNDRFFAVRPEGSVSTLKIQRTERGDSAVYLCASSLTGRQGRETQYFGPGTRLLVL.

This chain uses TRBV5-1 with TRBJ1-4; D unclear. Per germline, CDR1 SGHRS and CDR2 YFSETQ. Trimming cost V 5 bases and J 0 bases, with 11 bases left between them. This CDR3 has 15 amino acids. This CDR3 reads CASRRTTATNEKLFF. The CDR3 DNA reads TGCGCCAGCAGGCGAACGACGGCAACTAATGAAAAACTGTTTTTT.

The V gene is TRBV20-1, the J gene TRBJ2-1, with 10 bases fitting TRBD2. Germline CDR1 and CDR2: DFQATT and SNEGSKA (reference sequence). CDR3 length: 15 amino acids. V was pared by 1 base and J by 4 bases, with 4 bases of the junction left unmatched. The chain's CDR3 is CSARGLAGAYNEQFF. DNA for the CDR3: TGCAGTGCTAGAGGGCTAGCGGGAGCTTACAATGAGCAGTTCTTC.

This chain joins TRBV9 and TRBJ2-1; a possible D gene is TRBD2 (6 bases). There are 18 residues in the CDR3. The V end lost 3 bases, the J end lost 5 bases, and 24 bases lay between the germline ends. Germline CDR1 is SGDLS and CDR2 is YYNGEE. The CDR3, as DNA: TGTGCCAGCAGCGCAAGTTGGGCCGCCCGGGAGCTAAACAATGAGCAGTTCTTC. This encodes CASSASWAARELNNEQFF.

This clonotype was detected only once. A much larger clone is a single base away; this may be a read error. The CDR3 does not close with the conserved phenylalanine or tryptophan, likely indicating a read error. The CDR3 sequence is CSARYTTNTGELFS. For the CDR3, the DNA is TGCAGTGCTAGATATACTACGAACACCGGGGAGCTGTTTTCT. The gene calls are TRBV20-1 and TRBJ2-2; D not certain. V lost 2 bases and J lost 0, with 7 bases in between. This CDR3 spans 14 amino acids. Germline V gene lookup returns CDR1 DFQATT and CDR2 SNEGSKA (reference sequence).

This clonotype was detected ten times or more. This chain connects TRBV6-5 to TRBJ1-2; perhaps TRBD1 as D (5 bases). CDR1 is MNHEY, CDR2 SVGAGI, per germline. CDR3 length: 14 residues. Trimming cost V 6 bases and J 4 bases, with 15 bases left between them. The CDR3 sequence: CASSRTGTAYGYTF. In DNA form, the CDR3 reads TGTGCCAGCAGCCGGACCGGGACGGCCTATGGCTACACCTTC.

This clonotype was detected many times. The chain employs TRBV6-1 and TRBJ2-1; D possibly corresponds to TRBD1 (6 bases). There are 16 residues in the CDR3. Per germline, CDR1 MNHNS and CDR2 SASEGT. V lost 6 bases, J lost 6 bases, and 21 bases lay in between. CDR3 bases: TGTGCCAGCAGCAACGTTCAGGGGCTAGGGATCAATGAGCAGTTCTTC. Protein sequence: CASSNVQGLGINEQFF.

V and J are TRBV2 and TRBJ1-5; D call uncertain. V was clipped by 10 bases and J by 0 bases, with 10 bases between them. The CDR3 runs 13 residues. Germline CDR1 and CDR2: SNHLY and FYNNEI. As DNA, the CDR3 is TGTGCCACCCGGGCGGATAGCAATCAGCCCCAGCATTTT. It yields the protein CATRADSNQPQHF.

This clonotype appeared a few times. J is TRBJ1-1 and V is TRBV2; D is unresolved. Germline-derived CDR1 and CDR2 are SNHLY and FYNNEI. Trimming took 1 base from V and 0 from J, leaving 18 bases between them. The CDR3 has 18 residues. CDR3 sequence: CASSEGKSGFSMNTEAFF. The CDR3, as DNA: TGTGCCAGCAGTGAAGGGAAATCGGGGTTTTCCATGAACACTGAAGCTTTCTTT. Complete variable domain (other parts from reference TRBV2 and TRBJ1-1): EPEVTQTPSHQVTQMGQEVILRCVPISNHLYFYWYRQILGQKVEFLVSFYNNEISEKSEIFDDQFSVERPDGSNFTLKIRSTKLEDSAMYFCASSEGKSGFSMNTEAFFGQGTRLTVV.

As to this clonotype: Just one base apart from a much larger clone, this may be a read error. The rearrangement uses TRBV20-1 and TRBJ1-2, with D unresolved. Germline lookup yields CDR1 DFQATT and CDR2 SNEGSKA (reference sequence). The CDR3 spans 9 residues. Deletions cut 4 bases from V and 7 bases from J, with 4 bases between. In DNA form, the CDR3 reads TGCAGTGCTACTGGTGGCTACACCTTC. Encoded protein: CSATGGYTF.

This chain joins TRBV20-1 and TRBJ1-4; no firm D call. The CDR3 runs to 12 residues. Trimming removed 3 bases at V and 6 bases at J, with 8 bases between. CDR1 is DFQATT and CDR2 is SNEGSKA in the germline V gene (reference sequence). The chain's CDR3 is CSASRGDEKLFF. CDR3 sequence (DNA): TGCAGTGCTAGCCGGGGTGATGAAAAACTGTTTTTT.

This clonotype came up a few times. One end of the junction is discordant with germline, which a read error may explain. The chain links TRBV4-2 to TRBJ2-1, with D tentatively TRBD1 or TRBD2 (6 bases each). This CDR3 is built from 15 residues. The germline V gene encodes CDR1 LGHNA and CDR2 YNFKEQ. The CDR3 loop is CASSQESGANNEQFF. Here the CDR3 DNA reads TGTGCCAGCAGCCAAGAGTCGGGGGCGAACAACGAGCAGTTCTTC.

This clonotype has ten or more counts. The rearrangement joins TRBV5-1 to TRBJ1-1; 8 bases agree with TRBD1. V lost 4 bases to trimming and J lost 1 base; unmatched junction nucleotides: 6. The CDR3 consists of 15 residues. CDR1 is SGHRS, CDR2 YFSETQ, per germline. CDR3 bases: TGCGCCAGCAGCATCGACGGACAGGGGAACACTGAAGCTTTCTTT. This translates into CASSIDGQGNTEAFF.